A single sample is the source of the 21 T cell receptor beta chains below, sequenced in a study of T cells in Graves' hyperthyroidism and ophthalmopathy. RNA transcripts yielded amplified TCR beta CDR3 regions. The HTBI primer set drove a first-round RT-PCR of the TCR CDR3. TCRdb used MiXCR to reprocess the multiplex PCR reads, holding one entry per CDR3 protein. The repertoire holds 500,000 to 600,000 distinct CDR3 sequences, with about 20% as singletons. The sample comprised blood. These receptors all come from a man aged 35 to 55 with Graves' ophthalmopathy.

V is TRBV5-1 and J is TRBJ2-7, with a possible D match to TRBD1 (6 bases). The CDR3 length is 15 residues. Trimming took 0 bases from V and 3 from J, leaving 13 bases between them. The germline V gene has CDR1 SGHRS and CDR2 YFSETQ. CDR3 DNA sequence: TGCGCCAGCAGCTTGGCAGGGGCGCCCCTCTACGAGCAGTACTTC. Protein sequence: CASSLAGAPLYEQYF.

The chain has TRBV20-1 and TRBJ1-1; perhaps TRBD1 as D (6 bases). This CDR3 has 13 residues. CDR1 is DFQATT, CDR2 SNEGSKA, per germline (reference sequence). Trimming left V 5 bases short and J 0 bases short, with 10 bases between. The DNA for the CDR3 is TGCAGTGCTCACAGGGCCATGAACACTGAAGCTTTCTTT. This encodes CSAHRAMNTEAFF.

V is TRBV6-2 or TRBV6-3 and J is TRBJ2-3; D possibly corresponds to TRBD2 (5 bases). CDR3 length: 17 amino acids. V was pared by 6 bases and J by 2 bases, with 21 bases between. Germline V gives CDR1 MNHEY, CDR2 SVGEGT. CDR3 DNA: TGTGCCAGCAGCCAATATAGCGCCATCACATTCACAGATACGCAGTATTTT. It specifies CASSQYSAITFTDTQYF.

This clonotype has just a few counts. The rearrangement joins TRBV27 to TRBJ2-3; TRBD2 aligns across 7 bases. The trim removed 5 bases at V and 2 bases at J, leaving 10 bases unmatched. CDR3 length: 16 amino acids. Per the germline V gene, CDR1 is MNHEY and CDR2 is SMNVEV (reference sequence). DNA of the CDR3: TGTGCCAGCAGTATCCGGACTAGATCCGTCACAGATACGCAGTATTTT. It specifies CASSIRTRSVTDTQYF.

The V and J genes are TRBV28 and TRBJ1-1; D possibly corresponds to TRBD1 (6 bases). Germline assignment: CDR1 MDHEN and CDR2 SYDVKM. The CDR3 covers 13 residues. The V and J ends lost 6 bases and 11 bases respectively, with 19 bases between them. The CDR3 region is CASRGHPVSGAFF. CDR3 DNA sequence: TGTGCCAGCAGGGGACATCCAGTCTCGGGTGCTTTCTTT.

Concerning this clonotype itself: It may be a read error: a sequence one base away is much more abundant. The chain joins TRBV28 to TRBJ2-7; a possible D gene is TRBD1 (5 bases). Germline CDR1 MDHEN, CDR2 SYDVKM. The CDR3 runs 13 residues. The CDR3 protein is CACSLGAVYEQYF. The DNA of the CDR3 is TGTGCCTGCAGTTTAGGGGCAGTCTACGAGCAGTACTTC. The whole variable domain, remainder taken from reference TRBV28 and TRBJ2-7, is DVKVTQSSRYLVKRTGEKVFLECVQDMDHENMFWYRQDPGLGLRLIYFSYDVKMKEKGDIPEGYSVSREKKERFSLILESASTNQTSMYLCACSLGAVYEQYFGPGTRLTVT.

Many counts were recorded for this clonotype. This chain links TRBV11-2 with TRBJ2-7; D is unclear. The germline V gene encodes CDR1 SGHAT and CDR2 FQNNGV. Deletions cut 5 bases from V and 3 bases from J, with 14 bases between. The CDR3 runs 14 residues. The CDR3 DNA follows: TGTGCCAGCAGCCCCGCAACGGCGCTCTACGAGCAGTACTTC. Amino acid sequence: CASSPATALYEQYF.

The genes are TRBV12-3 or TRBV12-4 and TRBJ2-1; 9 bases match TRBD2. This CDR3 is built from 13 residues. Trimming at V came to 0 bases and at J to 15 bases, leaving 6 bases not matched to a gene. CDR3 nucleotide sequence: TGTGCCAGCAGTTTAGCTGGAGCGGGGGGAGCGTTCTTC. Protein: CASSLAGAGGAFF.

This clonotype was detected many times. This sequence joins TRBV10-3 and TRBJ1-1, with D unclear. Trimming removed 7 bases from V and 4 bases from J, with 7 bases in between. CDR1 and CDR2 (germline): ENHRY, SYGVKD. The CDR3 extends over 11 amino acids. CDR3 DNA: TGTGCCATCACCGGAGGCACTGAAGCTTTCTTT. It specifies CAITGGTEAFF.

The CDR3 loop is CASSSIGLGGTEAFF. The DNA of the CDR3 is TGTGCCAGCAGCTCTATCGGACTAGGGGGCACTGAAGCTTTCTTT. V usage is TRBV14 and J usage is TRBJ1-1; TRBD1 is a possible D gene (6 bases). Germline-derived CDR1 and CDR2 are SGHDN and FVKESK. V was clipped by 5 bases and J by 4 bases, with 17 bases between them. CDR3 length: 15 residues.

This clonotype has at least ten counts. This chain's CDR3 is CASSLAGLAGVNEQFF. The CDR3, as DNA: TGTGCCAGCAGCTTAGCGGGACTAGCGGGGGTCAATGAGCAGTTCTTC. The chain carries TRBV7-9 and TRBJ2-1, with 14 bases lining up with TRBD2. The junction had 1 base not matched to a gene; V was cut back by 0 bases and J by 6 bases. CDR3 length: 16 amino acids. Germline CDR1 is SEHNR and CDR2 is FQNEAQ (reference sequence). Complete variable domain (other parts from reference TRBV7-9 and TRBJ2-1): DTGVSQNPRHKITKRGQNVTFRCDPISEHNRLYWYRQTLGQGPEFLTYFQNEAQLEKSRLLSDRFSAERPKGSFSTLEIQRTEQGDSAMYLCASSLAGLAGVNEQFFGPGTRLTVL.

The J gene is TRBJ2-2, the V gene TRBV4-1, with D unresolved. V lost 1 base to trimming and J lost 2 bases, with 8 bases between them. This CDR3 region has 15 residues. CDR1 and CDR2 (germline): MGHRA, YSYEKL. The CDR3 coding sequence is TGCGCCAGCAGCCAAGGGGTTCGCAACACCGGGGAGCTGTTTTTT. This gives the protein CASSQGVRNTGELFF.

The chain couples TRBV5-1 to TRBJ2-1; D uncertain. This CDR3 region has 14 residues. CDR1 is SGHRS and CDR2 is YFSETQ in the germline V gene. Trimming took 2 bases from V and 2 from J, leaving 8 bases between them. Here the CDR3 reads CASSFWVTYNEQFF. As DNA, the CDR3 is TGCGCCAGCAGCTTCTGGGTAACCTACAATGAGCAGTTCTTC.

This clonotype appeared a few times. The V and J genes are TRBV20-1 and TRBJ2-2; D possibly uses TRBD1 or TRBD2 (5 bases each). Trimming removed 6 bases at V and 0 bases at J, with 11 bases between. The CDR3 spans 14 residues. Germline V gene data show CDR1 as DFQATT and CDR2 as SNEGSKA (reference sequence). CDR3 DNA sequence: TGCAGTGCGAGCAGGGACCCGAACACCGGGGAGCTGTTTTTT. Translation: CSASRDPNTGELFF.

This clonotype showed up just a few times. The chain is built from TRBV3-1 and TRBJ2-7, with D hard to call. From germline, CDR1 is LGHDT and CDR2 YNNKEL (reference sequence). Trimming stripped 4 bases from V and 3 bases from J, with 10 bases between. The CDR3 length is 13 residues. CDR3 in amino acids: CASSPLDYYEQYF. The CDR3 DNA sequence: TGTGCCAGCAGCCCCCTGGATTACTACGAGCAGTACTTC.

This clonotype was recorded at least ten times. The rearrangement links TRBV11-2 to TRBJ2-7; the D is unclear. Germline loops: CDR1 SGHAT, CDR2 FQNNGV. Trimming cost V 3 bases and J 5 bases, with 5 bases left between them. The CDR3 consists of 11 residues. Here the CDR3 reads CASSFTHEQYF. In DNA form, the CDR3 reads TGTGCCAGCAGCTTTACCCACGAGCAGTACTTC. Combining the CDR3 with reference TRBV11-2 and TRBJ2-7 gives the whole variable domain EAGVAQSPRYKIIEKRQSVAFWCNPISGHATLYWYQQILGQGPKLLIQFQNNGVVDDSQLPKDRFSAERLKGVDSTLKIQPAKLEDSAVYLCASSFTHEQYFGPGTRLTVT.

This clonotype was counted between two and nine times. The CDR3 DNA follows: TGCGCCAGCAAGGAAGGGACTAGCGGTTACAATGAGCAGTTCTTC. Its protein product is CASKEGTSGYNEQFF. The chain has TRBV5-1 and TRBJ2-1; 11 nucleotides line up with TRBD2. V was pared by 6 bases and J by 4 bases, with 6 bases of the junction left unmatched. Germline lookup yields CDR1 SGHRS and CDR2 YFSETQ. CDR3 size: 15 residues.

The chain employs TRBV6-1 and TRBJ2-3; the match to TRBD2 covers 9 bases. Trimming at V came to 7 bases and at J to 3 bases, leaving 8 bases not matched to a gene. From germline, CDR1 is MNHNS and CDR2 SASEGT. The CDR3 totals 15 residues. CDR3 DNA: TGTGCCAGCATTTCCCTAGCGGGGAATACAGATACGCAGTATTTT. Its translation is CASISLAGNTDTQYF.

This clonotype has only a few counts. DNA of the CDR3: TGTGCCATCAGTGCAGATGGGGGGTTCGCCTACGAGCAGTACTTC. This sequence encodes CAISADGGFAYEQYF. The rearrangement joins TRBV10-3 to TRBJ2-7, with D maybe TRBD2 (6 bases). The CDR3 extends over 15 amino acids. Trimming pared 4 bases from V and 2 bases from J, leaving 15 bases between. The germline V gene encodes CDR1 ENHRY and CDR2 SYGVKD.

The chain couples TRBV5-1 to TRBJ2-1, with D possibly matching TRBD2 (6 bases). Germline assignment: CDR1 SGHRS and CDR2 YFSETQ. Trimming left V 3 bases short and J 2 bases short, with 12 bases between. The CDR3 runs 15 residues. The DNA of the CDR3 is TGCGCCAGCAGCTCCCGGGACTGGGCCTACAATGAGCAGTTCTTC. This sequence encodes CASSSRDWAYNEQFF.

This clonotype was observed a handful of times. The chain is built from TRBV7-6 and TRBJ2-5; 7 positions match TRBD2. Germline trimming cut 5 bases from V and 1 base from J; bases unmatched to any gene: 7. Germline CDR1 and CDR2: SGHVS and FNYEAQ. The CDR3 consists of 15 residues. DNA for the CDR3: TGTGCCAGCAGCCTAATGGGGGGGGGCCAAGAGACCCAGTACTTC. Its translation: CASSLMGGGQETQYF.